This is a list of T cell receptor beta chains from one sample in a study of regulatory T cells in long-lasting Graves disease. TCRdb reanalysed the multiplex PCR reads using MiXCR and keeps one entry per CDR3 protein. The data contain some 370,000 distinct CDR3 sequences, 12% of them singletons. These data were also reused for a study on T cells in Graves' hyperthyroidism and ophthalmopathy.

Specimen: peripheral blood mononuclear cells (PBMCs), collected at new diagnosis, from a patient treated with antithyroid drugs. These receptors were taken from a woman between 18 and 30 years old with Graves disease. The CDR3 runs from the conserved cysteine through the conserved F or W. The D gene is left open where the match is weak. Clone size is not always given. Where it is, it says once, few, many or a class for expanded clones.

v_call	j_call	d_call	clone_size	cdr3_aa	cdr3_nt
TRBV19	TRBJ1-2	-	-	CASRKGLFLYGYTF	TGTGCCAGTAGGAAAGGGCTATTCCTCTATGGCTACACCTTC
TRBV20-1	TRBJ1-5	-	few	CSARGWQGDQPQHF	TGCAGTGCTAGAGGTTGGCAGGGCGATCAGCCCCAGCATTTT
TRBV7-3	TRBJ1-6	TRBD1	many	CASSSGTANSPLHF	TGTGCCAGCAGCTCCGGGACAGCCAATTCACCCCTCCACTTT
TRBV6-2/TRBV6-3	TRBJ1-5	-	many	CASSLSVDWAYSNQPQHF	TGTGCCAGCAGTTTATCAGTCGACTGGGCATATAGCAATCAGCCCCAGCATTTT
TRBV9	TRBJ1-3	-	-	CASSRTGGYTTSGNTIYF	TGTGCCAGCAGCCGCACGGGTGGTTATACGACCTCTGGAAACACCATATATTTT
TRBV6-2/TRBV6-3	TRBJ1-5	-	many	CASSGLGTHNQPQHF	TGTGCCAGCAGTGGGCTCGGGACCCATAATCAGCCCCAGCATTTT
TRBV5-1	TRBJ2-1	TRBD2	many	CASSLGTSYYNEQFF	TGCGCCAGCAGCTTAGGGACTAGCTACTACAATGAGCAGTTCTTC
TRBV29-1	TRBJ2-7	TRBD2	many	CSVAGLFSYEQYF	TGCAGCGTTGCGGGACTATTCTCCTACGAGCAGTACTTC
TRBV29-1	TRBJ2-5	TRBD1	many	CSVEGRGRGIKETQYF	TGCAGCGTTGAAGGTCGCGGCAGGGGGATTAAAGAGACCCAGTACTTC
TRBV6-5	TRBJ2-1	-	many	CASSYSFRSSYNEQFF	TGTGCCAGCAGTTACTCTTTCAGGAGCTCCTACAATGAGCAGTTCTTC
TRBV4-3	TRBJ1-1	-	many	CASSQTLTVMNTEAFF	TGCGCCAGCAGCCAAACCTTGACAGTCATGAACACTGAAGCTTTCTTT
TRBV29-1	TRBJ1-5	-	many	CSVSSSNQPQHF	TGCAGCGTTTCCAGTAGCAATCAGCCCCAGCATTTT
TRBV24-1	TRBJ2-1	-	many	CATSDLTSGGQQFF	TGTGCCACCAGTGATTTGACTTCTGGGGGACAGCAGTTCTTC
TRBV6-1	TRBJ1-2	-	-	CASSVTTGSWFGYTF	TGTGCCAGCAGTGTCACCACAGGGTCTTGGTTTGGCTACACCTTC
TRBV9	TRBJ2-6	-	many	CASSVEGPGYGANVLTF	TGTGCCAGCAGCGTAGAAGGGCCCGGGTATGGGGCCAACGTCCTGACTTTC
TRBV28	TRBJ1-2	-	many	CASRGQGIYGYTF	TGTGCCAGCAGGGGACAAGGGATCTATGGCTACACCTTC
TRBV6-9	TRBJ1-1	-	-	CASSFSSNTEAFF	TGTGCCAGCAGTTTTTCGTCGAACACTGAAGCTTTCTTT
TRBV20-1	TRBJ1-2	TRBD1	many	CSARRGDRKYGYTF	TGCAGTGCTAGACGCGGGGACAGGAAATATGGCTACACCTTC
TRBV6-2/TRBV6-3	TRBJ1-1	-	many	CASSYSGATAFF	TGTGCCAGCAGTTACTCTGGGGCGACTGCTTTCTTT
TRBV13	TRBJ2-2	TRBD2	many	CASSLAGGPTGELFF	TGTGCCAGCAGCCTAGCGGGGGGGCCTACCGGGGAGCTGTTTTTT
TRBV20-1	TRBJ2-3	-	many	CSASYRGTAFTYTQYF	TGCAGTGCTAGCTACCGCGGGACAGCCTTTACATATACGCAGTATTTT
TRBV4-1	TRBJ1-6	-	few	CASSVASGDNSPLHF	TGCGCCAGCAGCGTTGCGTCAGGGGACAATTCACCCCTCCACTTT
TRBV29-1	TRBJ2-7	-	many	CSVELGSGRRSYEQYF	TGCAGCGTTGAATTAGGAAGCGGGCGACGGTCGTACGAGCAGTACTTC
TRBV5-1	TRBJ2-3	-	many	CTSSWGREDTQYF	TGCACCAGCAGCTGGGGGCGGGAGGATACGCAGTATTTT
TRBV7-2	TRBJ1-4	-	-	CASSLAPTNEKLFF	TGTGCCAGCAGCTTAGCGCCGACTAATGAAAAACTGTTTTTT
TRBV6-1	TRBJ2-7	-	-	CASSVDSSYEQYF	TGTGCCAGCAGTGTCGACAGCTCCTACGAGCAGTACTTC
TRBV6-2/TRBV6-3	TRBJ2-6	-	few	CASSYDQGLYRSGANVLTF	TGTGCCAGCAGTTACGACCAGGGACTTTATCGCTCTGGGGCCAACGTCCTGACTTTC
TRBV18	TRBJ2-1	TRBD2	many	CASSPPGPGGEQFF	TGTGCCAGCTCACCACCGGGGCCCGGGGGGGAGCAGTTCTTC
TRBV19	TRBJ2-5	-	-	CASSTSPPQKETQYF	TGTGCCAGTAGTACGTCCCCGCCACAGAAAGAGACCCAGTACTTC
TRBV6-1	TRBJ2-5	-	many	CASRGAVGGAAETQYF	TGTGCCAGCAGGGGGGCCGTGGGTGGGGCTGCCGAGACCCAGTACTTC
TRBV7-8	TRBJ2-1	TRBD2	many	CASSSGLAGGVYHEQFF	TGTGCCAGCAGCTCCGGACTAGCGGGAGGCGTTTATCATGAGCAGTTCTTC
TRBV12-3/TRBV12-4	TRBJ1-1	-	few	CASIADVHTEAFF	TGTGCCAGTATCGCAGACGTACACACTGAAGCTTTCTTT
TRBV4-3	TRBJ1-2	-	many	CASSQDRWQFYGYTF	TGCGCCAGCAGCCAAGATAGGTGGCAGTTCTATGGCTACACCTTC
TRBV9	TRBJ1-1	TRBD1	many	CASSASMDRWGTEAFF	TGTGCCAGCAGCGCGAGTATGGACAGGTGGGGCACTGAAGCTTTCTTT
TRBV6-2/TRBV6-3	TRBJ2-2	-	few	CASSYPGRGRPRLRTGELFF	TGTGCCAGCAGTTACCCGGGTAGAGGGCGCCCGCGGCTTCGCACCGGGGAGCTGTTTTTT
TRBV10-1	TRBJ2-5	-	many	CASSRDFQETQYF	TGCGCCAGCAGCCGGGACTTCCAAGAGACCCAGTACTTC
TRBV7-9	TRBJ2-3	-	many	CASSLASYTDTQYF	TGTGCCAGCAGCTTAGCCAGCTACACAGATACGCAGTATTTT
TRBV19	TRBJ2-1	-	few	CASSIGSDFEPFF	TGTGCCAGTAGTATTGGCTCCGATTTTGAGCCGTTCTTC
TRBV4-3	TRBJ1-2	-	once	CSSSQDRGAVKGYYGYTF	TGCTCTAGCAGCCAAGATCGGGGGGCAGTTAAGGGGTACTATGGCTACACCTTC
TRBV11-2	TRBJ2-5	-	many	CASSLGGVWQTQYF	TGTGCCAGCAGCTTAGGCGGAGTTTGGCAGACCCAGTACTTC
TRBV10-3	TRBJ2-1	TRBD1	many	CAISEVGQGIYNEQFF	TGTGCCATCAGTGAGGTGGGACAGGGGATTTACAATGAGCAGTTCTTC
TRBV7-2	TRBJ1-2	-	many	CASSPRTDGYTF	TGTGCCAGCAGCCCCCGGACAGATGGCTACACCTTC
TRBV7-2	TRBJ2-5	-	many	CASSTLNAGTQYF	TGTGCCAGCAGCACGCTCAATGCGGGGACCCAGTACTTC
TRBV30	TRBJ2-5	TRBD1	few	CAWSLDRIKETQYF	TGTGCCTGGAGTCTGGACAGGATTAAAGAGACCCAGTACTTC
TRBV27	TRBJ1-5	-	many	CASSPTNQPQHF	TGTGCCAGCAGTCCCACAAATCAGCCCCAGCATTTT
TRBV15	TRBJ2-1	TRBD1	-	CATSRDLLSRGKFF	TGTGCCACCAGCAGAGATCTTTTAAGCAGGGGGAAGTTCTTC
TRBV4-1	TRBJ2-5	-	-	CASSLQGGETQYF	TGCGCCAGCAGCCTACAGGGGGGGGAGACCCAGTACTTC
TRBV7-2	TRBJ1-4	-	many	CASSAGHTNEKLFF	TGTGCCAGCAGCGCGGGACACACGAATGAAAAACTGTTTTTT
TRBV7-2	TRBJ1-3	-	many	CASSLYGALSGNTIYF	TGTGCCAGCAGCTTATACGGGGCCCTCTCTGGAAACACCATATATTTT
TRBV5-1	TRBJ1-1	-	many	CASSSSLPGTEAFF	TGCGCCAGCAGCTCTTCCCTTCCGGGCACTGAAGCTTTCTTT
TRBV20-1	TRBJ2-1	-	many	CSAPLAEGAYNEQFF	TGCAGTGCTCCATTGGCGGAGGGGGCCTACAATGAGCAGTTCTTC
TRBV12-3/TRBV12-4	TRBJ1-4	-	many	CASSYTDYATNEKLFF	TGTGCCAGCAGTTACACAGACTATGCAACTAATGAAAAACTGTTTTTT
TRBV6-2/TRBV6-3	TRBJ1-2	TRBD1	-	CASSTWTGANYGYTF	TGTGCCAGCAGTACCTGGACAGGGGCGAACTATGGCTACACCTTC